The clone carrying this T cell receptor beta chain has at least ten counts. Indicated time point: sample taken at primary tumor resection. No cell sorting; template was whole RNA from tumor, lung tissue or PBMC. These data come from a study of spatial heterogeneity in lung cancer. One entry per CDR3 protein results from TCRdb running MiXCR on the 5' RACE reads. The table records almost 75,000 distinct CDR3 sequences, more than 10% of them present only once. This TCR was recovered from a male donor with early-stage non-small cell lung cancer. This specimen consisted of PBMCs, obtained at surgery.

In DNA form, the CDR3 reads TGTGCCAGCAGCCAAGGGATGTATCAGCCCCAGCATTTT. It is translated as CASSQGMYQPQHF. This rearrangement joins TRBV3-1 to TRBJ1-5, with D hard to call. Germline V gene lookup returns CDR1 LGHDT and CDR2 YNNKEL (reference sequence). The CDR3 is made up of 13 amino acids. Deletions cut 1 base from V and 5 bases from J, with 6 bases between.